Listed below are T cell receptor beta chains from one sample, sequenced in a study of control samples from healthy donors and cancer patients. Method: immunoSEQ multiplex PCR; TCRdb's copy keeps in-frame clones and lacks some. The sample lists 95,000 to 100,000 clones; about 89% were seen once. Sequencing was carried out using blood. These receptors all stem from a man aged 30 to 39 in good health. The CDR3 runs from the conserved cysteine through the conserved F or W. The order of the fields is D gene, V gene, clone size, J gene, CDR3 protein, CDR3 DNA. The D gene is left open where the match is weak. Rows give clone size only sometimes, using once, few, many, or a class for an expanded clone.

.	TRBV15	.	TRBJ2-5	CATSRAPVYQETQYF	TGTGCCACCAGCAGAGCCCCAGTGTACCAAGAGACCCAGTACTTC
TRBD1	TRBV7-8	.	TRBJ1-2	CASSIRTGGGYTF	TGTGCCAGCAGCATACGGACAGGGGGTGGCTACACCTTC
.	TRBV27	.	TRBJ2-1	CASSLSGYRHYNEQFF	TGTGCCAGCAGTTTATCAGGTTACCGACATTACAATGAGCAGTTCTTC
.	TRBV14	.	TRBJ1-3	CASSRDRKGNTIYF	TGTGCCAGCAGCCGGGACCGTAAGGGGAACACCATATATTTT
.	TRBV18	.	TRBJ1-5	CASSPGRESGPQHF	TGTGCCAGCTCACCGGGAAGGGAAAGCGGGCCCCAGCATTTT
TRBD2	TRBV5-1	.	TRBJ2-3	CATSRGGGADTQYF	TGCGCCACCTCGAGGGGCGGGGGTGCCGATACGCAGTATTTT
.	TRBV7-9	.	TRBJ1-2	CASLPGFNYGYTF	TGTGCCAGCCTCCCGGGTTTCAACTATGGCTACACCTTC
.	TRBV4-1	once	TRBJ2-4	CASSQDLGGNIQYF	TGCGCCAGCAGCCAAGACCTGGGGGGCAACATTCAGTACTTC
.	TRBV15	.	TRBJ1-2	CATSRDLTGYYGYTF	TGTGCCACCAGCAGAGATCTAACAGGGTACTATGGCTACACCTTC
TRBD1	TRBV5-1	.	TRBJ1-4	CASSLQGTNEKLFF	TGCGCCAGCAGCTTACAGGGGACTAATGAAAAACTGTTTTTT
.	TRBV5-1	few	TRBJ1-3	CASSVPGGNTIYF	TGCGCCAGCAGCGTACCAGGGGGAAACACCATATATTTT
.	TRBV30	.	TRBJ1-6	CALEISYNSPLHF	TGTGCCTTGGAAATCTCCTATAATTCACCCCTCCACTTT
TRBD1	TRBV7-6	.	TRBJ2-7	CASSPWTGGNRKSSYEQYF	TGTGCCAGCAGTCCATGGACAGGGGGCAATCGGAAAAGCTCCTACGAGCAGTACTTC
.	TRBV18	.	TRBJ1-2	CASSPSGAGGGSYGYTF	TGTGCCAGCTCACCGTCAGGTGCAGGAGGGGGGAGCTATGGCTACACCTTC
.	TRBV12-3/TRBV12-4	.	TRBJ1-2	CASSFGDGYTF	TGTGCCAGCAGTTTTGGGGACGGCTACACCTTC
TRBD1	TRBV3-1/TRBV3-2	.	TRBJ2-2	CASSYGTGANTGELFF	TGTGCCAGCAGCTACGGGACAGGGGCGAACACCGGGGAGCTGTTTTTT
.	TRBV5-4	.	TRBJ1-4	CASSLMRDTSNEKLFF	TGTGCCAGCAGCCTCATGAGGGACACCTCTAATGAAAAACTGTTTTTT
TRBD1	TRBV25-1	once	TRBJ1-5	CASRAPGQGDNQPQHF	TGTGCCAGCAGGGCTCCGGGACAGGGTGACAATCAGCCCCAGCATTTT
.	TRBV28	.	TRBJ1-3	CASSSWTSGPGNTIYF	TGTGCCAGCAGTTCTTGGACGTCGGGGCCTGGAAACACCATATATTTT
.	TRBV5-1	once	TRBJ2-7	CASSLGWGSEQYF	TGCGCCAGCAGCTTGGGTTGGGGTTCCGAGCAGTACTTC
.	TRBV6-5	.	TRBJ2-1	CASSYNDGTAEEQFF	TGTGCCAGCAGTTATAATGACGGGACTGCGGAAGAGCAGTTCTTC
TRBD1	TRBV6-2/TRBV6-3	.	TRBJ2-1	CASSWTGASYNEQFF	TGTGCCAGCAGTTGGACAGGGGCCTCCTACAATGAGCAGTTCTTC
TRBD2	TRBV19	.	TRBJ2-7	CASSPRLAGYSYEQYF	TGTGCCAGTAGTCCGCGACTAGCGGGATACTCCTACGAGCAGTACTTC
TRBD1	TRBV28	.	TRBJ2-5	CASSLLGQGRQETQYF	TGTGCCAGCAGTCTCTTAGGACAGGGCCGTCAAGAGACCCAGTACTTC
.	TRBV28	.	TRBJ1-5	CASRDPGRDKPQHF	TGTGCCAGCAGAGACCCCGGCCGGGACAAGCCCCAGCATTTT
.	TRBV27	once	TRBJ1-5	CASSPSFNQPQHF	TGTGCCAGCAGCCCATCCTTCAATCAGCCCCAGCATTTT
TRBD2	TRBV6-5	.	TRBJ2-3	CAIGTSGGPDTQYF	TGTGCCATCGGGACTAGCGGGGGGCCAGATACGCAGTATTTT
.	TRBV9	.	TRBJ2-1	CASSVAQSGDRDEQFF	TGTGCCAGCAGCGTAGCTCAGTCAGGGGATAGGGATGAGCAGTTCTTC
.	TRBV4-1	.	TRBJ2-2	CASSYPGRNTGELFF	TGCGCCAGCAGTTATCCGGGACGGAACACCGGGGAGCTGTTTTTT
.	TRBV6-1	.	TRBJ1-5	CASSEVWGSNQPQHF	TGTGCCAGCAGTGAAGTATGGGGAAGTAATCAGCCCCAGCATTTT
TRBD1	TRBV5-5	.	TRBJ1-1	CASSKTGLNTEAFF	TGTGCCAGCAGTAAGACAGGGTTGAACACTGAAGCTTTCTTT
.	TRBV19	.	TRBJ2-3	CASSWADTQYF	TGTGCCAGTAGTTGGGCAGATACGCAGTATTTT
.	TRBV30	.	TRBJ1-2	CAWSVSLTANYGYTF	TGTGCCTGGAGTGTAAGCCTGACAGCTAACTATGGCTACACCTTC
.	TRBV4-1	.	TRBJ1-1	CASSQPFMNTEAFF	TGCGCCAGCAGCCAACCCTTCATGAACACTGAAGCTTTCTTT
.	TRBV7-9	.	TRBJ1-1	CASSLAWGNTEAFF	TGTGCCAGCAGCTTAGCTTGGGGGAACACTGAAGCTTTCTTT
.	TRBV28	.	TRBJ1-2	CASSPTRAHYGYTF	TGTGCCAGCAGCCCTACCCGGGCACACTATGGCTACACCTTC
.	TRBV19	.	TRBJ1-3	CASSIDHIYPNTIYF	TGTGCCAGTAGTATAGATCACATCTACCCAAACACCATATATTTT
.	TRBV7-9	.	TRBJ1-2	CASSFRDGLGYTF	TGTGCCAGCAGCTTCCGGGACGGGCTTGGCTACACCTTC
.	TRBV18	.	TRBJ2-3	CASSPTFLAGSTDTQYF	TGTGCCAGCTCACCAACGTTCCTGGCCGGTAGCACAGATACGCAGTATTTT
.	TRBV15	.	TRBJ2-2	CATSGGLRRVTGELFF	TGTGCCACCAGTGGCGGGCTGAGGAGGGTCACCGGGGAGCTGTTTTTT
.	TRBV30	.	TRBJ1-1	CAWSSFGGYGTEAFF	TGTGCCTGGAGTTCTTTCGGAGGGTATGGCACTGAAGCTTTCTTT
.	TRBV29-1	.	TRBJ1-2	CSVEEWTANSYGYTF	TGCAGCGTTGAAGAATGGACAGCGAATTCCTATGGCTACACCTTC
.	TRBV6-2/TRBV6-3	.	TRBJ2-5	CASSYGGTTLMYQETQYF	TGTGCCAGCAGTTACGGGGGGACAACCCTAATGTACCAAGAGACCCAGTACTTC
TRBD2	TRBV5-1	.	TRBJ2-5	CASSAVTSAYQETQYF	TGCGCCAGCAGTGCGGTAACTAGCGCCTACCAAGAGACCCAGTACTTC
TRBD2	TRBV4-1	.	TRBJ2-3	CASSQDLALAGGQDTQYF	TGCGCCAGCAGCCAAGATCTGGCGCTAGCGGGGGGGCAAGATACGCAGTATTTT
.	TRBV30	.	TRBJ1-4	CAWTPGELTNEKLFF	TGTGCCTGGACCCCAGGGGAGTTAACTAATGAAAAACTGTTTTTT
TRBD1	TRBV19	few	TRBJ2-5	CASSMRTGQETQYF	TGTGCCAGTAGTATGCGGACAGGCCAAGAGACCCAGTACTTC
.	TRBV27	.	TRBJ2-7	CASSPHEGSYEQYF	TGTGCCAGCAGTCCCCACGAGGGCAGCTACGAGCAGTACTTC
.	TRBV15	.	TRBJ2-3	CATSRGALAVMTDTQYF	TGTGCCACCAGCAGAGGGGCTCTAGCTGTGATGACAGATACGCAGTATTTT
TRBD2	TRBV19	once	TRBJ2-1	CASSIGGLASNEQFF	TGTGCCAGTAGTATTGGTGGACTAGCCAGCAATGAGCAGTTCTTC
.	TRBV6-2/TRBV6-3	.	TRBJ1-5	CASSVGRGAWQPQHF	TGTGCCAGCAGTGTTGGAAGGGGGGCATGGCAGCCCCAGCATTTT
.	TRBV28	.	TRBJ2-7	CASSLSQGGQYF	TGTGCCAGCAGTTTATCCCAAGGTGGACAGTACTTC
.	TRBV18	.	TRBJ2-3	CASSPASTDTQYF	TGTGCCAGCTCACCAGCGAGCACAGATACGCAGTATTTT
.	TRBV24-1	.	TRBJ2-3	CATSDSLLATQYF	TGTGCCACCAGTGATTCCCTATTAGCTACGCAGTATTTT